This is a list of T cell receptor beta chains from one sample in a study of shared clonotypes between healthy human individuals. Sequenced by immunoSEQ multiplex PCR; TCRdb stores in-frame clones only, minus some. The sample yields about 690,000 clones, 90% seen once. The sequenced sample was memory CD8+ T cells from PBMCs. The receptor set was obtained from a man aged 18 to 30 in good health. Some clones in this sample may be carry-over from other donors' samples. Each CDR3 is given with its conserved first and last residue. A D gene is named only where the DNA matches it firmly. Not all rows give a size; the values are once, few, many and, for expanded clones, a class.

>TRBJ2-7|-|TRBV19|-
CASSMRTLSYEQYF
TGTGCCAGTAGTATGAGGACACTCTCCTACGAGCAGTACTTC
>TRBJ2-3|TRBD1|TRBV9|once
CASSVPTGSADTQYF
TGTGCCAGCAGCGTACCGACAGGGAGTGCAGATACGCAGTATTTT
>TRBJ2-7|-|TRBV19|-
CASSMARWGYEQYF
TGTGCCAGTAGTATGGCCCGCTGGGGCTACGAGCAGTACTTC
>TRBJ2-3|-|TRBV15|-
CATSRPELGPHGSDTQYF
TGTGCCACCAGCAGGCCCGAACTAGGCCCTCACGGGTCAGATACGCAGTATTTT
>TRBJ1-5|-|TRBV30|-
CACSWSGNQPQHF
TGTGCCTGCTCGTGGTCAGGCAATCAGCCCCAGCATTTT
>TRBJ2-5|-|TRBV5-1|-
CASSWLVVDRETQYF
TGCGCCAGCAGCTGGCTCGTTGTGGATCGAGAGACCCAGTACTTC
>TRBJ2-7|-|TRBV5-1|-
CASSFDGTPSYEQYF
TGCGCCAGCAGCTTCGACGGGACCCCATCCTACGAGCAGTACTTC
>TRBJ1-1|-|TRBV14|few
CASSQLFRSEAFF
TGTGCCAGCAGCCAATTGTTTAGGAGTGAAGCTTTCTTT
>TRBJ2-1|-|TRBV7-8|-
CASSLAASGSYNEQFF
TGTGCCAGCAGCTTAGCGGCCAGCGGCTCCTACAATGAGCAGTTCTTC
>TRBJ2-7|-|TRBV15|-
CATSRALNLRGGEQYF
TGTGCCACCAGCAGAGCACTAAACCTCAGGGGCGGCGAGCAGTACTTC
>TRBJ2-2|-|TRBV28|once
CAIRGWGRGGELFF
TGTGCCATCCGAGGGTGGGGGAGAGGCGGGGAGCTGTTTTTT
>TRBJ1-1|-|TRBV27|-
CASSPQGSTEAFF
TGTGCCAGCAGCCCCCAGGGGAGCACTGAAGCTTTCTTT
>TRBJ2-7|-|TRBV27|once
CASSLHVRVSYEQYF
TGTGCCAGCAGTTTACATGTCAGGGTATCTTACGAGCAGTACTTC
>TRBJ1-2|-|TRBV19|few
CASRTGRNYGYTF
TGTGCCAGTAGAACGGGCAGAAACTATGGCTACACCTTC
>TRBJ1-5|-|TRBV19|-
CASSMQGGSNQPQHF
TGTGCCAGTAGTATGCAGGGTGGAAGCAATCAGCCCCAGCATTTT
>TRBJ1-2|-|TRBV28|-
CASTLNGAGYGYTF
TGTGCCAGCACCCTCAACGGGGCGGGCTATGGCTACACCTTC
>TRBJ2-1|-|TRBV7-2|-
CASSLDPRVGEQFF
TGTGCCAGCAGCTTAGATCCTAGGGTGGGGGAGCAGTTCTTC
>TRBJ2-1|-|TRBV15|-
CATSRDHKNEQFF
TGTGCCACCAGCAGAGACCATAAGAATGAGCAGTTCTTC
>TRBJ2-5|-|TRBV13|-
CASSSRGETQYF
TGTGCCAGCAGCTCCAGGGGAGAGACCCAGTACTTC
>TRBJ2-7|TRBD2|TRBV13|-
CASSFSFWASGDPRGYEQYF
TGTGCCAGCAGCTTTTCGTTCTGGGCTAGCGGGGACCCACGAGGTTACGAGCAGTACTTC
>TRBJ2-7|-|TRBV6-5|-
CASSYKGPPYEQYF
TGTGCCAGCAGTTACAAAGGTCCCCCCTACGAGCAGTACTTC
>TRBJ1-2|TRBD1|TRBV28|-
CATIRQGAQLWYGYTF
TGTGCCACCATTCGACAGGGGGCGCAATTATGGTATGGCTACACCTTC
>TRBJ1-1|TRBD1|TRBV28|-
CASSVTGGNTEAFF
TGTGCCAGCAGTGTTACAGGGGGCAACACTGAAGCTTTCTTT
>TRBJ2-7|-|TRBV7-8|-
CASSSPLGSINYEQYF
TGTGCCAGCAGCTCCCCGTTGGGTAGCATTAACTACGAGCAGTACTTC
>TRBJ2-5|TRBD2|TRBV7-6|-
CASSLPGTRIETQYF
TGTGCCAGCAGCTTGCCCGGGACTAGGATAGAGACCCAGTACTTC
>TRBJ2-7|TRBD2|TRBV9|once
CASSLGRERFGHEQYF
TGTGCCAGCAGCTTGGGGCGGGAGAGGTTTGGCCACGAGCAGTACTTC
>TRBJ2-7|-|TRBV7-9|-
CASSPFRDEQYF
TGTGCCAGCAGCCCTTTCCGGGACGAGCAGTACTTC
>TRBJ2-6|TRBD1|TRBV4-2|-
CASSQTGAGANVLTF
TGTGCCAGCAGTCAAACAGGGGCTGGGGCCAACGTCCTGACTTTC
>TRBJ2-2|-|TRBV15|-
CATSGKRITGELFF
TGTGCCACCAGCGGAAAACGGATCACCGGGGAGCTGTTTTTT
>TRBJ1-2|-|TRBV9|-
CASSAESPQGKVGLNYGYTF
TGTGCCAGCAGCGCGGAGAGCCCACAGGGAAAGGTGGGTTTGAACTATGGCTACACCTTC
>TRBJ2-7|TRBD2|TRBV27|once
CASSLPPIGAGGPHEQYF
TGTGCCAGCAGTTTACCCCCAATTGGAGCGGGAGGGCCCCACGAGCAGTACTTC
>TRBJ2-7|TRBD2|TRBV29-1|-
CSVESGRGYEQYF
TGCAGCGTTGAGAGCGGGAGGGGGTACGAGCAGTACTTC
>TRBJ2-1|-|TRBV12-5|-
CASGGGILSYNEQFF
TGTGCTAGTGGTGGGGGGATTCTCTCCTACAATGAGCAGTTCTTC
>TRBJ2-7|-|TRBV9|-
CASSVEDYREQYF
TGTGCCAGCAGCGTAGAAGACTACCGGGAGCAGTACTTC
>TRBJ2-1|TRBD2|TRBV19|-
CASSVGLAGVRNEQFF
TGTGCCAGTAGTGTCGGACTAGCGGGAGTCAGGAATGAGCAGTTCTTC
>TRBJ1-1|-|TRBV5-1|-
CASSYGNTEAFF
TGCGCCAGCAGCTACGGGAACACTGAAGCTTTCTTT
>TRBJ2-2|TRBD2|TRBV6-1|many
CASSEVTSGGTGELFF
TGTGCCAGCAGTGAAGTAACTAGCGGGGGGACCGGGGAGCTGTTTTTT
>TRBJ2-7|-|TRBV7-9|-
CASSFYGNEQYF
TGTGCCAGCAGCTTTTACGGGAACGAGCAGTACTTC
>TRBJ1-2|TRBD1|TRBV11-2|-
CASSPPRDRRNYGYTF
TGTGCCAGCAGCCCCCCTCGGGACAGGCGGAACTATGGCTACACCTTC
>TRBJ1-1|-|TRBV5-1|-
CASSLDRGVKNTEAFF
TGCGCCAGCAGCTTGGATCGGGGGGTAAAGAACACTGAAGCTTTCTTT
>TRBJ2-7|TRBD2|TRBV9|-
CASSPTGLREFNEQYF
TGTGCCAGCAGCCCCACGGGATTGCGGGAGTTCAACGAGCAGTACTTC
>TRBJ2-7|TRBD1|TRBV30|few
CAWVSNWDRGYEQYF
TGTGCCTGGGTCTCTAATTGGGACAGGGGGTACGAGCAGTACTTC
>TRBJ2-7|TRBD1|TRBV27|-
CASSWDRGYEQYF
TGTGCCAGCAGTTGGGACAGGGGCTACGAGCAGTACTTC
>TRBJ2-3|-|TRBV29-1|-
CSAMGGASVSEGQYF
TGCAGCGCCATGGGTGGGGCATCGGTCTCGGAGGGGCAGTATTTT
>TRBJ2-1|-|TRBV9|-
CASSVGKIYNEQFF
TGTGCCAGCAGCGTCGGTAAAATCTACAATGAGCAGTTCTTC
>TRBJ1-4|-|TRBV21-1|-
CASRTSVAKVHNEKLFF
TGTGCCAGCAGAACCAGTGTAGCTAAGGTGCATAATGAAAAACTGTTTTTT
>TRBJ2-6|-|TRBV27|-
CASSLIPGKNSGANVLTF
TGTGCCAGCAGTTTGATCCCAGGCAAAAACTCTGGGGCCAACGTCCTGACTTTC
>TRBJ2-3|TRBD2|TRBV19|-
CASSRLAGHLREDTQYF
TGTGCCAGTAGTAGACTAGCGGGCCACCTACGGGAAGATACGCAGTATTTT
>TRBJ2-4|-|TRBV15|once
CATSQESRWDIQYF
TGTGCCACCAGCCAAGAGTCAAGGTGGGACATTCAGTACTTC
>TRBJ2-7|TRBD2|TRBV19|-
CASSISGSGAYEQYF
TGTGCCAGTAGTATCTCGGGTAGCGGGGCCTACGAGCAGTACTTC
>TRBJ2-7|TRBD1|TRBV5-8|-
CALGSRDRFLGLYEQYF
TGTGCCCTCGGGTCCCGGGACAGATTTTTGGGTCTCTACGAGCAGTACTTC
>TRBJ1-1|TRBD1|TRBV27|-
CASSSRGVNTEAFF
TGTGCCAGCAGTAGCAGGGGGGTGAACACTGAAGCTTTCTTT